The TCR beta chain described here comes from a study of graft-versus-host responses after intestinal transplantation. Repertoires were generated with immunoSEQ multiplex PCR, while TCRdb's copy carries only in-frame clones and drops some. The table includes tens of thousands of clones, over 85% detected once. V was clipped by 7 bases and J by 1 base; unmatched bases: 3. The CDR3 runs to 14 residues. Germline CDR1 SGHRS, CDR2 YFSETQ. Concerning this clone itself: Its specificity is not known.

J is TRBJ2-1 and V is TRBV5-1; 9 positions match TRBD1. The material sequenced was unstimulated CD4+ T cells sorted from spleen or lymph node cells, taken before intestinal transplant. The source is a human donor who received an intestinal transplant. This CDR3 reads CASQDRGSYNEQFF. The CDR3, as DNA: TGCGCCAGCCAGGACAGGGGTTCCTACAATGAGCAGTTCTTC.